This TCR beta chain was identified during a study of shared clonotypes between healthy human individuals. Naive CD8 cells lacked CD45RO, underwent positive selection for CCR7 and left out terminally differentiated effector memory CD45RA+ cells. The count of this clone is one. CDR1 is SSHAT, CDR2 FNYEAQ, per germline (reference sequence). This CDR3 is 18 amino acids long. The J segment lost 2 bases and the V segment lost 5 bases, leaving 12 bases of the junction unmatched. Data came from immunoSEQ multiplex PCR; TCRdb stores just in-frame clones and leaves some out. The profile shows 800,000 or so clones, roughly 96% of them singletons.

The gene calls are TRBV7-7 and TRBJ2-2; TRBD2 matches 9 bases. Sequencing input: naive CD8+ T cells sorted from blood. The sequence came from a man in his thirties or forties in good health. CDR3 amino acids: CASSIFPGTSSNTGELFF. As DNA, the CDR3 is TGTGCCAGCAGCATATTCCCCGGGACTAGCAGCAACACCGGGGAGCTGTTTTTT. Looking up the rest from reference TRBV7-7 and TRBJ2-2 gives the full variable domain: GAGVSQSPRYKVTKRGQDVTLRCDPISSHATLYWYQQALGQGPEFLTYFNYEAQPDKSGLPSDRFSAERPEGSISTLTIQRTEQRDSAMYRCASSIFPGTSSNTGELFFGEGSRLTVL.